The TCR beta chain under discussion was sequenced for a study of molecular identifiers for immune sequencing clone quantification. TCRdb processed the PCR reads anew with MiXCR; each CDR3 protein has one entry. The sample has 490,000 or so distinct CDR3 sequences; about 25% are singletons. Regarding this clonotype: This sequence may be a read error, since a much larger clone differs from it by one base.

This TCR derives from a human donor in good health. Some libraries in this study had Jurkat cell RNA spiked in. The sample consisted of naive CD8+ T cells from blood, with Jurkat cell RNA spiked in. Subset in this sample: FACS-sorted CD8+CD4-CCR7+CD45RA+ naive T cells.

CDR3 sequence: CAGTTVYSNQPQHF. The CDR3 DNA sequence: TGTGCCGGTACCACAGTATATAGCAATCAGCCCCAGCATTTT. This sequence joins TRBV19 and TRBJ1-5; D unresolved. Germline lookup yields CDR1 LNHDA and CDR2 SQIVND (reference sequence). CDR3 length: 14 amino acids. The ends were cut back, 11 bases at V and 0 bases at J, with 14 bases in the middle.